This record looks at one TCR beta chain sequence and its context. No antigen is known for it. The data derive from a study of T cell responses to AZD1222 COVID-19 vaccine. For the study at large: Analysis merged second doses at about 4 or about 12 weeks.

Points from the study as a whole: Breadth and depth of Spike-specific TCRs rose after two AZD1222 doses. Vaccine-associated CD4 TCRs spanned spike, dominant at 160-218 and 743-854. Unmutated variant regions reportedly attract nearly half of all spike-specific TCRs.

Germline V gene sequence: CDR1 MNHEY, CDR2 SVGAGI. This CDR3 is built from 14 residues. V was pared by 6 bases and J by 6 bases, with 18 bases between. This table comes from immunoSEQ multiplex PCR, and its TCRdb copy is limited to in-frame clones, with some not included. The repertoire holds around 190,000 clones, with roughly 92% as singletons. The chain combines TRBV6-5 with TRBJ2-7; D may be TRBD2 (6 bases). The specimen was peripheral blood, collected on day 0 of AZD1222 vaccination. The TCR originated in an adult in good health. The CDR3 protein is CASRRLRETSEQYF. CDR3 coding DNA: TGTGCCAGCAGACGCCTCCGGGAGACAAGCGAGCAGTACTTC.